The 10 T cell receptor beta chains listed next were all sequenced from one sample in a study of blood T cell repertoires in COVID-19. Repertoires were generated with immunoSEQ multiplex PCR, while TCRdb's copy carries only in-frame clones and drops some. This sample has 100,000 to 150,000 clones; around 89% occur once, and the top ten carry roughly 18%. The sequenced material came from peripheral blood. Source of these receptors: a man between 45 and 60 years old with active or convalescent COVID-19.

V gene TRBV19 combines with J gene TRBJ2-3; D is possibly TRBD1 (6 bases). The CDR3 consists of 13 residues. V lost 4 bases to trimming and J lost 1 base, with 6 bases between them. The V gene's germline CDR1 is LNHDA and CDR2 SQIVND (reference sequence). CDR3 loop: CASSTGGTDTQYF. The CDR3 DNA follows: TGTGCCAGTAGTACAGGGGGCACAGATACGCAGTATTTT.

The V and J genes are TRBV28 and TRBJ1-3, with D possibly matching TRBD1 (6 bases). V was cut by 6 bases and J by 2 bases, with 14 bases left in between. The CDR3 totals 15 residues. Looked up from germline, CDR1 is MDHEN and CDR2 is SYDVKM. The chain's CDR3 is CASSPGDVTGNTIYF. The CDR3 DNA sequence: TGTGCCAGCAGCCCAGGGGACGTAACTGGAAACACCATATATTTT. The whole variable domain, filled in from reference TRBV28 and TRBJ1-3, reads DVKVTQSSRYLVKRTGEKVFLECVQDMDHENMFWYRQDPGLGLRLIYFSYDVKMKEKGDIPEGYSVSREKKERFSLILESASTNQTSMYLCASSPGDVTGNTIYFGEGSWLTVV.

This sequence joins TRBV7-7 and TRBJ2-5; maybe TRBD2 (5 bases). V gave up 0 bases and J gave up 3 bases, with 11 bases separating them. Looked up from germline, CDR1 is SSHAT and CDR2 is FNYEAQ (reference sequence). This CDR3 comprises 15 residues. The CDR3 here is CASSLAGRREETQYF. The CDR3 DNA reads TGTGCCAGCAGCTTAGCGGGCAGGCGGGAAGAGACCCAGTACTTC.

The chain joins TRBV6-2 or TRBV6-3 to TRBJ2-5; D is undetermined. The CDR3 runs to 11 residues. V shed 6 bases and J shed 4 bases, with 6 bases lying between them. Germline CDR1 is MNHEY and CDR2 is SVGEGT. In DNA, the CDR3 is TGTGCCAGCAGCGTAGTAGAGACCCAGTACTTC. This translates into CASSVVETQYF.

This clone has a single count. As DNA, the CDR3 is TGCGCCAGCAGCTCAGGGGGCGCATTAAAAGAGACCCAGTACTTC. Amino acids: CASSSGGALKETQYF. The V call is TRBV5-1, the J call TRBJ2-5; 8 nucleotides agree with TRBD1. Germline lookup yields CDR1 SGHRS and CDR2 YFSETQ. The CDR3 is made up of 15 amino acids. Trimming removed 3 bases from V and 3 bases from J; junction bases left unmatched: 7.

V is TRBV9 and J is TRBJ2-1; TRBD1 might be the D (7 bases). CDR1 is SGDLS, CDR2 YYNGEE, per germline. This CDR3 spans 14 amino acids. Trimming shortened V by 4 bases and J by 6 bases, and 14 bases separated the two germline ends. CDR3 residues: CASSPRQGGNEQFF. CDR3 coding DNA: TGTGCCAGCAGCCCCCGACAGGGAGGCAATGAGCAGTTCTTC.

The chain is built from TRBV25-1 and TRBJ2-3, with 13 nucleotides matching TRBD2. Losses at the gene ends were 4 bases for V and 8 bases for J; bases not matched to a gene: 9. This CDR3 is built from 16 residues. In germline, CDR1 is MGHDK, CDR2 SYGVNS. This chain's CDR3 is CASSATTSGGAGTQYF. The DNA for the CDR3 is TGTGCCAGCAGTGCCACTACTAGCGGGGGGGCTGGTACGCAGTATTTT.

The rearrangement joins TRBV29-1 to TRBJ1-1, with no clear D. The CDR3 consists of 12 residues. V dropped 1 base and J dropped 8 bases, with 11 bases sitting between them. The V gene's germline CDR1 is SQVTM and CDR2 ANQGSEA. CDR3 DNA sequence: TGCAGCGTTGAAGTATTCTCTGAGGAAGCTTTCTTT. Translation gives CSVEVFSEEAFF.

The rearrangement links TRBV5-4 to TRBJ2-7; 7 positions match TRBD2. V lost 0 bases to trimming and J lost 6 bases; unmatched junction nucleotides: 3. CDR1 and CDR2 from the germline V gene are SGHNT and YYREEE (reference sequence). CDR3 length: 13 residues. CDR3 DNA: TGTGCCAGCAGCTTGGTGGGGAGGGCCGAGCAGTACTTC. Translation: CASSLVGRAEQYF.

The CDR3 protein is CASLYGQTGYGYTF. CDR3 coding DNA: TGTGCCAGTTTATACGGACAGACAGGCTATGGCTACACCTTC. The genes are TRBV2 and TRBJ1-2; D possibly corresponds to TRBD1 (6 bases). V shed 9 bases and J shed 4 bases, with 18 bases lying between them. This CDR3 is 14 amino acids long. Germline CDR1 SNHLY, CDR2 FYNNEI.